This TCR beta chain was sequenced during a study of blood T cell repertoires in COVID-19. Study-level background: COVID-19 samples from acute and convalescent phases originated in the United States, Italy and Spain.

Germline assignment: CDR1 SGHDN and CDR2 FVKESK. V was clipped by 4 bases and J by 0 bases, with 12 bases between them. This CDR3 spans 15 amino acids. Original analysis: Estimated nucleated cell counts came from reference gene primer amplification. Data came from immunoSEQ multiplex PCR; TCRdb stores just in-frame clones and leaves some out. D and trimming were read from the DNA, whereas the V and J calls and clone size are those reported in that table. The table includes about 210,000 clones, around 81% detected once. The clonotype originates from a woman between 50 and 59 years old with acute COVID-19. The chain uses TRBV14 and TRBJ1-2, with D tentatively TRBD1 (6 bases). The sequenced sample was PBMCs or T cells enriched from blood (not recorded which). The CDR3 coding sequence is TGTGCCAGCAGCCGCTTACAGGGAGCTAACTATGGCTACACCTTC. It is translated as CASSRLQGANYGYTF.